This is a list of T cell receptor beta chains from one sample in a study of T cell responses to AZD1222 COVID-19 vaccine. Generated by immunoSEQ multiplex PCR, the TCRdb table keeps only in-frame clones and is missing some. Among approximately 64,000 clones, 85% to 95% were seen once, and the ten largest hold about 6%. The sample consisted of peripheral blood, taken 28 days after the second dose of the MenACWY control vaccine. The receptor source for this set is an adult who received the MenACWY meningococcal vaccine as a control. The CDR3 runs from the conserved cysteine through the conserved F or W. Each record gives: clone size, V gene, D gene, J gene, CDR3 length, CDR3 DNA, CDR3 protein. A D gene is named only where the DNA matches it firmly. The listing skips clone size in some rows; elsewhere it reads once, few, many or a size class.

clone_size: .
v_call: TRBV5-4
d_call: .
j_call: TRBJ1-4
cdr3_length: 15
cdr3_nt: TGTGCCAGCAGACCCGGGGAGGGTCCTAATGAAAAACTGTTTTTT
cdr3_aa: CASRPGEGPNEKLFF

clone_size: .
v_call: TRBV4-1
d_call: .
j_call: TRBJ1-3
cdr3_length: 18
cdr3_nt: TGCGCCAGCAGCCAATCCTCCGACGGGTCCCTCTCTGGAAACACCATATATTTT
cdr3_aa: CASSQSSDGSLSGNTIYF

clone_size: once
v_call: TRBV27
d_call: .
j_call: TRBJ2-5
cdr3_length: 15
cdr3_nt: TGTGCCAGCAGTTTCGGGGGTGGTCGAGAGGAGACCCAGTACTTC
cdr3_aa: CASSFGGGREETQYF

clone_size: .
v_call: TRBV24-1
d_call: .
j_call: TRBJ2-4
cdr3_length: 15
cdr3_nt: TGTGCCACCAGTGAAGCAGGACTAGCCAAAAACATTCAGTACTTC
cdr3_aa: CATSEAGLAKNIQYF

clone_size: .
v_call: TRBV2
d_call: TRBD1
j_call: TRBJ1-4
cdr3_length: 13
cdr3_nt: TGTGCCAGCAGGGGACAGGGATGGGAAAAACTGTTTTTT
cdr3_aa: CASRGQGWEKLFF

clone_size: .
v_call: TRBV7-2
d_call: TRBD2
j_call: TRBJ2-3
cdr3_length: 15
cdr3_nt: TGTGCCAGCAGCCCCTGGCGGGAGGGCACAGATACGCAGTATTTT
cdr3_aa: CASSPWREGTDTQYF

clone_size: .
v_call: TRBV5-1
d_call: TRBD2
j_call: TRBJ2-1
cdr3_length: 16
cdr3_nt: TGCGCCAGCCACCTGGCGACTAGCGGGAGTAGGGATGAGCAGTTCTTC
cdr3_aa: CASHLATSGSRDEQFF

clone_size: .
v_call: TRBV7-2
d_call: .
j_call: TRBJ1-5
cdr3_length: 14
cdr3_nt: TGTGCCAGCAGTCCAGACCAGGGTGTGGAACCCCAGCATTTT
cdr3_aa: CASSPDQGVEPQHF

clone_size: few
v_call: TRBV6-2/TRBV6-3
d_call: .
j_call: TRBJ1-1
cdr3_length: 13
cdr3_nt: TGTGCCAGCAGTGGTAGGGGATACACTGAAGCTTTCTTT
cdr3_aa: CASSGRGYTEAFF

clone_size: .
v_call: TRBV11-2
d_call: .
j_call: TRBJ2-1
cdr3_length: 15
cdr3_nt: TGTGCCAGCAGCTTAGGGCGCGGGATTCTCAATGAGCAGTTCTTC
cdr3_aa: CASSLGRGILNEQFF

clone_size: .
v_call: TRBV19
d_call: .
j_call: TRBJ1-4
cdr3_length: 19
cdr3_nt: TGTGCCAGTAGCCCCGAGGGGGGCCCGGGGGGACGGCGGGATGAAAAACTGTTTTTT
cdr3_aa: CASSPEGGPGGRRDEKLFF

clone_size: .
v_call: TRBV6-5
d_call: TRBD1
j_call: TRBJ1-6
cdr3_length: 14
cdr3_nt: TGTGCCAGCGTCGGACAGGGGGCGAATTCACCCCTCCACTTT
cdr3_aa: CASVGQGANSPLHF

clone_size: .
v_call: TRBV18
d_call: .
j_call: TRBJ2-5
cdr3_length: 12
cdr3_nt: TGTGCCAGCTCACCCTTGAGGGAGACCCAGTACTTC
cdr3_aa: CASSPLRETQYF

clone_size: few
v_call: TRBV19
d_call: .
j_call: TRBJ1-1
cdr3_length: 13
cdr3_nt: TGTGCCAGCGCTACTAAGGGGGACACTGAAGCTTTCTTT
cdr3_aa: CASATKGDTEAFF

clone_size: .
v_call: TRBV5-6
d_call: TRBD2
j_call: TRBJ2-5
cdr3_length: 12
cdr3_nt: TGTGCCAGCGGACTAGCGGAAGAGACCCAGTACTTC
cdr3_aa: CASGLAEETQYF

clone_size: .
v_call: TRBV27
d_call: .
j_call: TRBJ1-6
cdr3_length: 12
cdr3_nt: TGTGCCAGCAGAGGGATGACTTCACCCCTCCACTTT
cdr3_aa: CASRGMTSPLHF

clone_size: .
v_call: TRBV5-6
d_call: .
j_call: TRBJ2-1
cdr3_length: 12
cdr3_nt: TGTGCCAGCAGCCTTAGTATCGATGAGCAGTTCTTC
cdr3_aa: CASSLSIDEQFF

clone_size: .
v_call: TRBV18
d_call: .
j_call: TRBJ2-1
cdr3_length: 19
cdr3_nt: TGTGCCAGCTCACCACCTATAACAGCCGGGGTCAGCTCCTACAATGAGCAGTTCTTC
cdr3_aa: CASSPPITAGVSSYNEQFF